This is a list of T cell receptor beta chains from one sample in a study of cytomegalovirus exposure and HLA in healthy donors. Using immunoSEQ multiplex PCR, the repertoire was profiled, and TCRdb retains in-frame clones only, with some absent. The sample carries more than 95,000 clones, about 84% recorded once. The sequenced material came from PBMCs. These receptors came from a man aged 40-55 years in good health and CMV-seronegative. Both conserved end residues are part of each CDR3. The D gene is left open where the match is weak. A clone size is listed for some rows: how often the clone was seen (once, few, many), or a class if it is expanded.

j_call clone_size v_call d_call cdr3_nt cdr3_aa
TRBJ2-1 . TRBV9 TRBD2 TGTGCCAGCAGCGCCACTAAGCGGGGGAGCTCCTACAATGAGCAGTTCTTC CASSATKRGSSYNEQFF
TRBJ1-1 . TRBV25-1 TRBD1 TGTGCCAGCAGTGAAAGGACAGGCTGGGGGGAAGCTTTCTTT CASSERTGWGEAFF
TRBJ2-1 . TRBV7-2 TRBD1 TGTGCCAGCAGATCCGGGACAGGGGGGTATGAGCAGTTCTTC CASRSGTGGYEQFF
TRBJ1-5 . TRBV6-6 . TGTGCCAGCAGTTCCCAGGGACAGCCCCAGCATTTT CASSSQGQPQHF
TRBJ2-1 few TRBV27 . TGTGCCAGCAGTTTGTCTTCCTACAATGAGCAGTTCTTC CASSLSSYNEQFF
TRBJ2-1 . TRBV6-5 TRBD1 TGTGCCAGCACCGCCGGGACAGGGAGCTCCAATGAGCAGTTCTTC CASTAGTGSSNEQFF
TRBJ2-7 . TRBV2 . TGTGCCAGCACCCTAGCCGAAAACGAGCAGTACTTC CASTLAENEQYF
TRBJ2-7 . TRBV10-3 . TGTGCCATCACCGTCGGCAGGGAGCAGTACTTC CAITVGREQYF
TRBJ2-3 . TRBV27 . TGTGCCAGCAGCCGTACAGGGTTGCGCACAGATACGCAGTATTTT CASSRTGLRTDTQYF
TRBJ2-5 . TRBV7-3 . TGTGCCAGCAGCCCAGGAGCGGCGGGCAAAGAGACCCAGTACTTC CASSPGAAGKETQYF
TRBJ1-2 . TRBV6-1 . TGTGCCAGCAGTGAAAGACAGATCAACTATGGCTACACCTTC CASSERQINYGYTF
TRBJ2-7 . TRBV27 . TGTGCCAGCAGGGGTTCAAGGGGACAATTATACGAGCAGTACTTC CASRGSRGQLYEQYF
TRBJ1-2 few TRBV5-1 TRBD1 TGCGCCAGCAGCACTTATCGACAGGGTTTTTCTAACTATGGCTACACCTTC CASSTYRQGFSNYGYTF
TRBJ1-6 . TRBV5-1 . TGCGCCAGCCGCCCGGCGGACATGTATAATTCACCCCTCCACTTT CASRPADMYNSPLHF
TRBJ1-3 . TRBV4-3 TRBD1 TGCGCCAGCAGCCAAGAGCTGGCAGGGGGCAAGGGTGGAAACACCATATATTTT CASSQELAGGKGGNTIYF
TRBJ2-2 . TRBV7-6 TRBD1 TGTGCCAGCAGCTTAGGGAAGGGGACAGGGGTTTACCTCGGGGAGCTGTTTTTT CASSLGKGTGVYLGELFF
TRBJ1-2 . TRBV19 . TGTGCCAGTAGTATCCGGGGGGCCCACTATGGCTACACCTTC CASSIRGAHYGYTF
TRBJ2-3 . TRBV7-9 TRBD1 TGTGCCAGCACCCAACAGGGGGAGCGCACAGATACGCAGTATTTT CASTQQGERTDTQYF
TRBJ2-5 . TRBV7-2 . TGTGCCAGCTCTCACCTGAGCGCGGAGGAGACCCAGTACTTC CASSHLSAEETQYF
TRBJ2-7 few TRBV11-2 . TGTGCCAGCAGCTTAGATGGGCTCTACGAGCAGTACTTC CASSLDGLYEQYF